This T cell receptor beta chain was sequenced for a study of control samples from healthy donors and cancer patients. The repertoire was sequenced with immunoSEQ multiplex PCR; TCRdb's copy has only in-frame clones and lacks some. The sample yields some 65,000 clones, roughly 80% seen once. V was trimmed by 4 bases and J by 5 bases, leaving 8 bases between them. The CDR3 totals 13 residues. This clonotype was sampled from a woman in her 50s with lung cancer. Sequencing input: PBMCs. This chain links TRBV12-3 or TRBV12-4 with TRBJ2-2; D is perhaps TRBD1 (6 bases). CDR3 DNA: TGTGCCAGCAGTTACAGGGAGACCGGGGAGCTGTTTTTT. Its protein is CASSYRETGELFF.